This TCR beta chain appears in the sequencing data of a study of blood T cell repertoires in COVID-19. For the study at large: The United States, Italy and Spain were the sources of the acute and convalescent COVID-19 samples. From T cells, B-cell-depleted T cells, or PBMCs came the material, which was cDNA or gDNA.

Germline V gene lookup returns CDR1 MNHEY and CDR2 SVGAGI. V gave up 5 bases and J gave up 0 bases, with 8 bases separating them. This CDR3 contains 14 residues. Authors' methods: Reference gene primers were amplified, and this amplification served to estimate nucleated cell counts. Assay used: immunoSEQ multiplex PCR; TCRdb lists only in-frame clones, some missing. That table is the source of V, J and clone size, and D and trimming were worked out from the DNA. The sample includes approximately 17,000 clones, about 89% of them seen just once. The material sequenced was peripheral blood. The origin of this receptor is a man aged 55 to 69 with acute or convalescent COVID-19. V and J are TRBV6-5 and TRBJ1-3; D not certain. The CDR3 protein is CASSQYSSGNTIYF. In DNA, the CDR3 is TGTGCCAGCAGTCAGTACAGCTCTGGAAACACCATATATTTT.